This T cell receptor (beta chain) emerged from a study of T cells in Graves' hyperthyroidism and ophthalmopathy. The CDR3 loop spans 12 amino acids. Germline V CDR1 and CDR2: MDHEN, SYDVKM. Trimming stripped 8 bases from V and 11 bases from J, with 17 bases between. This clonotype has at least ten counts. There were TCR beta CDR3 regions amplified from RNA transcripts. RT-PCR in the first round (using the HTBI primer set) targeted the TCR CDR3. TCRdb independently ran MiXCR on the multiplex PCR reads; one entry per CDR3 protein. The table records some 550,000 distinct CDR3 sequences, roughly a sixth of them present only once.

This sequence originates from a woman aged 40 to 50 with Graves' ophthalmopathy. V is TRBV28 and J is TRBJ2-3; tentatively, D is TRBD1 (5 bases). Material: blood. CDR3 residues: CASGLRQGRQYF. As DNA, the CDR3 is TGTGCCAGCGGTCTTCGGCAGGGAAGGCAGTATTTT.